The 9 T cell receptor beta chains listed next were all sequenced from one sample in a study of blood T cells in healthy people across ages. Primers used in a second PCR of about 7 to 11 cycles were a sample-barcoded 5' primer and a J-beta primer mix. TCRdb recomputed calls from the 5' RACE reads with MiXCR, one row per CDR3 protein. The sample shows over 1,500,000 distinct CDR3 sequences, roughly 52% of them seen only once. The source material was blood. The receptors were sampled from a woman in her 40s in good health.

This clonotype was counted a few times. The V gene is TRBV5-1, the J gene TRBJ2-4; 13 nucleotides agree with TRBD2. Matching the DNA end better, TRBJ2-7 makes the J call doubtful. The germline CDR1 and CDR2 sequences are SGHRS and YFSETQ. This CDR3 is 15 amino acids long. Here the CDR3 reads CASSAGLAGVYEQYF. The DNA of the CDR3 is TGCGCCAGCAGCGCCGGACTAGCGGGGGTCTACGAGCAGTACTTC.

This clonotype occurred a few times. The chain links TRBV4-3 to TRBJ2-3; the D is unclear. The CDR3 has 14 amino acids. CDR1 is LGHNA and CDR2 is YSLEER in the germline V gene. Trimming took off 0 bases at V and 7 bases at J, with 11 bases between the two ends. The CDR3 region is CASSQDQKLHTQYF. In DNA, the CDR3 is TGCGCCAGCAGCCAAGATCAGAAACTACATACGCAGTATTTT.

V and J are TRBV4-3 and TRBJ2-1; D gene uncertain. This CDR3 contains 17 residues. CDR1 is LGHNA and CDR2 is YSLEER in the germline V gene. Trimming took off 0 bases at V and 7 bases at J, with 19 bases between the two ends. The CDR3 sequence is CASSQDISTLGSNEQFF. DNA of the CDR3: TGCGCCAGCAGCCAAGACATTTCCACGTTAGGTTCAAATGAGCAGTTCTTC.

The CDR3 coding sequence is TGCAGCGTGAAGAGGGGCGGGAACACTGAAGCTTTCTTT. This sequence encodes CSVKRGGNTEAFF. This rearrangement joins TRBV29-1 to TRBJ1-1; maybe TRBD1 (5 bases). Germline V CDR1 and CDR2: SQVTM, ANQGSEA. The CDR3 sequence is 13 residues long. The ends were cut back, 6 bases at V and 1 base at J, with 12 bases in the middle. Full variable domain (remainder filled in from reference TRBV29-1 and TRBJ1-1): SAVISQKPSRDICQRGTSLTIQCQVDSQVTMMFWYRQQPGQSLTLIATANQGSEATYESGFVIDKFPISRPNLTFSTLTVSNMSPEDSSIYLCSVKRGGNTEAFFGQGTRLTVV.

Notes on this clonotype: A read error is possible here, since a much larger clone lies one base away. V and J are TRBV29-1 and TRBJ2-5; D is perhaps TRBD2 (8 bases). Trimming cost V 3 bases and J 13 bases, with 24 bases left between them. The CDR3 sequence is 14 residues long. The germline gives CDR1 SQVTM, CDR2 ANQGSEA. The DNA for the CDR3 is TGCAGCGTTGAGGTCTCGGGACTAGTAGGGGGCTGGTACTTC. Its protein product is CSVEVSGLVGGWYF.

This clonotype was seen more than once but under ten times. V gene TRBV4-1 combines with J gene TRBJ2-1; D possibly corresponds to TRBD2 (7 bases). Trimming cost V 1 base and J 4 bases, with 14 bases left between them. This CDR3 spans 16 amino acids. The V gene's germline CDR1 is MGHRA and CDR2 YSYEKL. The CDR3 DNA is TGCGCCAGCAGCCAAGTCACACGGGGGGCGTACAATGAGCAGTTCTTC. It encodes CASSQVTRGAYNEQFF.

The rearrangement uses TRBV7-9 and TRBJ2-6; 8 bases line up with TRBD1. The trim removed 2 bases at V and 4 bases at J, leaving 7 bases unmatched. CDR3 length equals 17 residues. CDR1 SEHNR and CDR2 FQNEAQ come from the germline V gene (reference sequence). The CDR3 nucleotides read TGTGCCAGCAGCTTAAAAGTGACAGGGGCCGGGGCCAACGTCCTGACTTTC. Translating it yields CASSLKVTGAGANVLTF.

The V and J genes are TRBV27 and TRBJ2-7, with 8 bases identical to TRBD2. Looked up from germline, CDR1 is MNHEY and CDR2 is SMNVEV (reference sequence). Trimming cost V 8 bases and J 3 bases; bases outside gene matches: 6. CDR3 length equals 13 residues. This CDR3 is CASGFREGYEQYF. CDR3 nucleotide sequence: TGTGCCAGCGGGTTTCGGGAGGGCTACGAGCAGTACTTC.

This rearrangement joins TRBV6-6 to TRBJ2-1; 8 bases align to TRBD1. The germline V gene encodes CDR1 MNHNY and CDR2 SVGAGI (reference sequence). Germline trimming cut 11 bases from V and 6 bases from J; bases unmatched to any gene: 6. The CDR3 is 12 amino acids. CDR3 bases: TGTGCCGCTAGAACAGGGGGCAATGAGCAGTTCTTC. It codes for CAARTGGNEQFF.